The rows below give T cell receptor beta chains drawn from one sample of a study of T cells in Graves' hyperthyroidism and ophthalmopathy. TCRdb reprocessed the multiplex PCR reads with MiXCR, giving one entry per CDR3 protein. The sample consists of 250,000 to 300,000 distinct CDR3 sequences, about an eighth of them appearing once. Sequenced sample: blood. These receptors originate from a woman in her 30s with Graves' hyperthyroidism that later progressed to Graves' ophthalmopathy. Both conserved end residues are part of each CDR3. Clone size is shown for a subset of rows, as once, few, many or a class of expanded clone.

many TRBJ2-7 TRBV3-1 CASSQVTSGYYEQYF
few TRBJ2-1 TRBV12-3/TRBV12-4 CASSFISYEQFF
many TRBJ1-2 TRBV28 CASTVQGFDGYTF
many TRBJ1-3 TRBV20-1 CSAKGGGEEPSNTIYF
many TRBJ1-6 TRBV12-3/TRBV12-4 CASCPTGGNSPLHF
many TRBJ2-5 TRBV11-2 CATRGGANKETQYF
many TRBJ1-2 TRBV7-8 CASSLGAGYTF
many TRBJ2-1 TRBV3-1 CASSQVVSGRGVDEQFF
- TRBJ2-1 TRBV19 CASSFPPSSGPDNEQFF
many TRBJ2-1 TRBV28 CASTDEWGTSGRPNFWEQFF
- TRBJ1-2 TRBV7-9 CASSAPGQGHGYTF
- TRBJ1-2 TRBV5-4 CASSSVSEGYTF
many TRBJ2-5 TRBV30 CAWSVLETQYF
- TRBJ1-4 TRBV5-1 CASSLAGQYNEKLFF
- TRBJ2-3 TRBV18 CASSPSGMGGLGTDTQYF
few TRBJ1-5 TRBV19 CASSISTVYWPQHF
few TRBJ2-5 TRBV9 CASSVAPSGKETQYF
many TRBJ1-5 TRBV12-3/TRBV12-4 CASSRTGGGFNQPQHF
many TRBJ1-5 TRBV12-3/TRBV12-4 CASSLEGRNQPQHF
few TRBJ2-7 TRBV29-1 CSVESGYSYEQYF
many TRBJ2-3 TRBV5-1 CASSQGSGDTQYF
many TRBJ2-3 TRBV30 CAWSVPQPDTQYF
- TRBJ1-1 TRBV12-3/TRBV12-4 CASTTTGINTEAFF
many TRBJ2-3 TRBV28 CASIPRAGGTTDTQYF
many TRBJ2-7 TRBV14 CASSFKTSGRAYEQYF
- TRBJ1-1 TRBV7-9 CASSRSGTGRYAGAFF
many TRBJ2-7 TRBV20-1 CSARTSGSFEQYF
- TRBJ2-7 TRBV7-9 CASSLASGRWEQYF
- TRBJ1-1 TRBV19 CASTLLSVTGGELGTEAFF
many TRBJ2-1 TRBV30 CAWSPPQDGSYNEQFF
many TRBJ1-2 TRBV9 CASSVKQGGTGYTF
- TRBJ2-2 TRBV6-1 CASTMGLAGVTGELFF
many TRBJ2-3 TRBV29-1 CSVLRGGSTDTQYF
many TRBJ1-2 TRBV28 CASSFLLRAGTNYGYTF
few TRBJ1-3 TRBV11-2 CASSAQTSGNTIYF
few TRBJ2-7 TRBV6-1 CASLPNPTSYEQYF
many TRBJ2-1 TRBV10-3 CAIKERSRDEQFF
few TRBJ1-6 TRBV6-1 CASSQVTGGDNSPLHF
- TRBJ1-6 TRBV15 CATSRGQGNSPLHF
- TRBJ2-3 TRBV9 CASSVTSGRTDTQYF
many TRBJ1-1 TRBV20-1 CSAQIPNTEAFF
few TRBJ1-1 TRBV15 CATSRTTGNTEAFF
- TRBJ2-7 TRBV9 CASSAAPTGGSYEQYF
few TRBJ2-3 TRBV2 CASSRDYASTDTQYF
many TRBJ2-1 TRBV2 CASSERASGFGEQFF
many TRBJ2-1 TRBV20-1 CSAIILRAGKDNEQFF
many TRBJ2-3 TRBV30 CAWRLGTDTQYF
few TRBJ2-1 TRBV5-5 CASSFGLAGGAYNEQFF
many TRBJ2-2 TRBV24-1 CATGSSRYTGELFF
- TRBJ1-2 TRBV20-1 CSARNGYGYTF
many TRBJ1-2 TRBV18 CASSPAQGRGSDGYTF
- TRBJ2-7 TRBV11-2 CASSLSGHRYEQYF
- TRBJ2-3 TRBV11-3 CASSSGQGLTDTQYF
many TRBJ2-5 TRBV29-1 CSAMGLSERKTQYF